This note documents a single T cell receptor beta chain sequence. Sequencing ends 3 residues short of the CDR3 end; the germline J gene provides the rest. Unstimulated regulatory T cells (CD4+CD25+CD127-), CD4+CD25- non-regulatory cells, CD4 and CD8 cells were FACS-sorted from thawed PBMCs. The data are from a study of Tregs in tolerant kidney transplant recipients. Study summary: Mixed chimerism was transient after nonmyeloablative marrow transplants from related graft donors.

Using immunoSEQ multiplex PCR, the repertoire was profiled, and TCRdb retains in-frame clones only, with some absent. The specimen's table records roughly 53,000 clones. This CDR3 region has 18 residues. Germline loops: CDR1 MNHNS, CDR2 SASEGT. V shed 2 bases and J shed 1 base, with 17 bases lying between them. The input for sequencing was CD4+ T cells from blood, taken before the transplant. The V gene is TRBV6-1, the J gene TRBJ2-2; a possible D gene is TRBD2 (7 bases). This TCR was sampled from a human donor who received a combined kidney and bone marrow transplant. CDR3 DNA, as far as it was read: TGTGCCAGCAGTGAATGGGGGAGGGGGGGTCGGAACACCGGGGAG. Residues: CASSEWGRGGRNTGE. The entire CDR3 sequence reads CASSEWGRGGRNTGELFF.